This T cell receptor beta chain stems from a study of Graves' ophthalmopathy and Graves' hyperthyroidism. Moderate-to-severe activity, with CAS ≥3, NOSPECS ≥4 and duration under 3 months, characterized the donors with ophthalmopathy. Patients were left out if they had other autoimmune diseases, uncontrolled infections, pregnancy or lactation. For repertoire sequencing, the TCR beta CDR3 regions were amplified from RNA transcripts. After a first-round RT-PCR with HTBI primers, a second-round multiplex PCR was run. Using its own MiXCR run on the multiplex PCR reads, TCRdb lists one record per CDR3 protein. Of more than 150,000 distinct CDR3 sequences in the sample, more than 30% were seen once. This clonotype was found many times. V lost 5 bases and J 0 bases, leaving 15 bases between the germline ends. CDR1 is KGHDR and CDR2 is SFDVKD in the germline V gene. The CDR3 contains 16 residues.

This TCR was sampled from a woman aged 40 to 49 with Graves' ophthalmopathy. Sequenced sample: peripheral blood. The genes are TRBV24-1 and TRBJ1-2; D might be TRBD1 (5 bases). CDR3 in amino acids: CATSGDSGLPNYGYTF. The DNA of the CDR3 is TGTGCCACCAGTGGGGACTCCGGACTTCCTAACTATGGCTACACCTTC.